These 13 T cell receptor beta chains came from one sample sequenced in a study of Graves' ophthalmopathy and Graves' hyperthyroidism. RNA transcripts were the template, and TCR beta CDR3 regions were amplified from them. An initial RT-PCR round employing HTBI primers preceded a second-round multiplex PCR. Each CDR3 protein gets one entry after TCRdb re-called the multiplex PCR reads with MiXCR. The data show around 1.1 million distinct CDR3 sequences, about two fifths seen once. Material: peripheral blood or thyroid tissue (not recorded which). Receptors were obtained from an adult man with Graves' hyperthyroidism.

On this clonotype itself: One end of the junction fails to match germline, which may point to a read error. The chain links TRBV20-1 to TRBJ2-2; a weak D match, TRBD2 (6 bases). Germline V gives CDR1 DFQATT, CDR2 SNEGSKA (reference sequence). CDR3 length: 11 amino acids. CDR3 region: CSAAFGGELLF. The CDR3 DNA reads as TGCAGTGCCGCGTTTGGCGGGGAGCTGCTTTTT.

This clonotype appeared a few times. CDR3 residues: CASSSGHVGRKPQHF. The CDR3 region has the DNA TGTGCCAGCAGTTCGGGACACGTTGGGCGTAAGCCCCAGCATTTT. The chain uses TRBV12-3 or TRBV12-4 and TRBJ1-5; perhaps TRBD1 as D (6 bases). Trimming took off 4 bases at V and 8 bases at J, with 18 bases between the two ends. The CDR3 has 15 residues.

This chain links TRBV29-1 with TRBJ1-2; a possible D gene is TRBD1 (5 bases). Germline CDR1 and CDR2: SQVTM and ANQGSEA. Trimming removed 5 bases at V and 9 bases at J, with 13 bases between. The CDR3 consists of 11 residues. The CDR3 DNA sequence: TGCAGCGTTACCCCCGGGGGGAGCTACACCTTC. It yields the protein CSVTPGGSYTF.

Concerning this clonotype: A read error may produce the germline difference seen at one junction end. The genes are TRBV10-2 and TRBJ2-7; a weak D match, TRBD2 (7 bases). This CDR3 has 14 residues. The germline V gene encodes CDR1 WSHSY and CDR2 SAAADI. CDR3 residues: CASSSGGGVHEQYF. CDR3 sequence (DNA): TGTGCCAGCAGTTCCGGAGGGGGGGTCCACGAGCAGTACTTC.

This clonotype has ten or more counts. This chain uses TRBV7-8 with TRBJ2-7, with 7 bases aligning to TRBD2. The V gene's germline CDR1 is SGHVS and CDR2 FQNEAQ. The CDR3 extends over 14 amino acids. Unmatched junction bases numbered 9, after V lost 4 bases and J lost 6 bases. CDR3 region: CASSSQRGSTEQYF. CDR3 nucleotide sequence: TGTGCCAGCAGCTCGCAGCGGGGTTCCACCGAGCAGTACTTC.

Comments on this clonotype: One end of the junction is discordant with germline, which a read error may explain. V usage is TRBV10-3 and J usage is TRBJ2-7, with a weak D call TRBD1 (5 bases). The CDR3 sequence is 20 residues long. Germline V gene sequence: CDR1 ENHRY, CDR2 SYGVKD. The CDR3 reads CASSYGPSTVSGLLGYEQYF. CDR3 DNA: TGTGCCAGCAGTTACGGCCCTTCGACAGTCAGTGGTTTGTTGGGCTACGAGCAGTACTTC.

Many counts were recorded for this clonotype. In nucleotides, the CDR3 is TGTGCCACCAGTGGCCGGGACATCGAGACCCAGTACTTC. Its protein is CATSGRDIETQYF. The chain couples TRBV15 to TRBJ2-5; weak D call: TRBD1 (6 bases). This CDR3 is built from 13 residues. The germline gives CDR1 LNHNV, CDR2 YYDKDF (reference sequence). Trimming pared 6 bases from V and 5 bases from J, leaving 13 bases between.

This clonotype came up many times. V and J are TRBV19 and TRBJ1-5, with D perhaps matching TRBD1 (5 bases). Germline V gene data show CDR1 as LNHDA and CDR2 as SQIVND (reference sequence). With 4 bases removed from V and 3 bases from J, the gap between germline ends came to 10 bases. This CDR3 has 14 amino acids. CDR3 protein: CASSTTGFNQPQHF. The CDR3 nucleotides are TGTGCCAGTAGTACTACAGGATTCAATCAGCCCCAGCATTTT. Filled out from reference TRBV19 and TRBJ1-5, the complete variable domain reads DGGITQSPKYLFRKEGQNVTLSCEQNLNHDAMYWYRQDPGQGLRLIYYSQIVNDFQKGDIAEGYSVSREKKESFPLTVTSAQKNPTAFYLCASSTTGFNQPQHFGDGTRLSIL.

This clonotype was observed a handful of times. J is TRBJ2-7 and V is TRBV29-1, with D possibly being TRBD2 (6 bases). V lost 2 bases, J lost 3 bases, and 8 bases lay in between. The CDR3 is 12 amino acids. Germline CDR1 SQVTM, CDR2 ANQGSEA. In DNA, the CDR3 is TGCAGCGTTGAATTCGGGGGCTACGAGCAGTACTTC. This gives the protein CSVEFGGYEQYF.

The chain links TRBV25-1 to TRBJ1-2; a weak D match, TRBD1 (5 bases). Looked up from germline, CDR1 is MGHDK and CDR2 is SYGVNS. This CDR3 comprises 15 residues. Trimming cost V 10 bases and J 7 bases, with 25 bases left between them. CDR3 nucleotide sequence: TGTGCCACCAACCAGGCTCCTACACAGGTGACTGGCTACACCTTC. Translating it yields CATNQAPTQVTGYTF.

This clonotype was seen at least ten times. This chain connects TRBV25-1 to TRBJ2-7; either TRBD1 or TRBD2 may supply D (7 bases each). Germline lookup yields CDR1 MGHDK and CDR2 SYGVNS. This CDR3 is 13 amino acids long. Trimming left V 8 bases short and J 2 bases short, with 13 bases between. DNA of the CDR3: TGTGCCAGCGGCAGGGGGGGCGCCTACGAGCAGTACTTC. Translation: CASGRGGAYEQYF.

The chain joins TRBV12-3 or TRBV12-4 to TRBJ2-6, with D unclear. V was cut by 5 bases and J by 0 bases, with 8 bases left in between. The CDR3 loop spans 15 amino acids. CDR3 bases: TGTGCCAGCAGTGACCAGAGCTCTGGGGCCAACGTCCTGACTTTC. It is translated as CASSDQSSGANVLTF.

As for this clonotype: A read error may account for a junction end that differs from germline. The rearrangement joins TRBV7-2 to TRBJ2-3; D remains unclear. Germline-derived CDR1 and CDR2 are SGHTA and FQGNSA. The CDR3 is made up of 13 amino acids. In DNA form, the CDR3 reads TGTGCCAACAGCTCTCTCGACACAGATACGCAGTATTTT. Its protein is CANSSLDTDTQYF.